These 18 T cell receptor beta chains came from one sample sequenced in a study of human T cells and chemical hapten exposure. TCRdb independently ran MiXCR on the RACE reads; one entry per CDR3 protein. Altogether some 120,000 distinct CDR3 sequences are present, approximately 9.5% being singletons, with the ten largest covering roughly 1.8%. The sample's time point: healthy volunteer bleed at 2 weeks. Extraction yielded total RNA from whole blood (unfractionated). The sample was whole blood. The receptors derive from a male donor in good health. Some clones in this sample may be carry-over from other donors' samples.

The chain recombines TRBV11-2 with TRBJ1-5; D gene ambiguous. V was cut by 2 bases and J by 5 bases, with 7 bases left in between. The CDR3 extends over 13 amino acids. CDR1 and CDR2 from the germline V gene are SGHAT and FQNNGV. This chain's CDR3 is CASSLTRDQPQHF. The CDR3 bases are TGTGCCAGCAGCTTAACCAGAGATCAGCCCCAGCATTTT.

This clonotype was detected many times. The chain employs TRBV7-9 and TRBJ2-3; no firm D call. Per germline, CDR1 SEHNR and CDR2 FQNEAQ (reference sequence). The germline V and J ends were trimmed by 6 bases and 2 bases, with 18 bases remaining between them. The CDR3 runs 16 residues. The CDR3 region has the DNA TGTGCCAGCAGAACCAGTAACGCAACCAACACAGATACGCAGTATTTT. This translates into CASRTSNATNTDTQYF.

V gene TRBV15 combines with J gene TRBJ1-2, with D possibly matching TRBD1 (5 bases). Trimming pared 0 bases from V and 8 bases from J, leaving 16 bases between. The V gene's germline CDR1 is LNHNV and CDR2 YYDKDF (reference sequence). The CDR3 is 15 residues long. This chain's CDR3 is CATSRDGKGSGGYTF. CDR3 DNA: TGTGCCACCAGCAGAGATGGGAAGGGGTCTGGCGGCTACACCTTC.

The chain carries TRBV4-2 and TRBJ2-7, with 7 nucleotides matching TRBD1. The CDR3 covers 15 residues. V trimming: 0 bases; J trimming: 0 bases; junction bases outside the gene matches: 2. The V gene's germline CDR1 is LGHNA and CDR2 YNFKEQ. CDR3 sequence reads: CASSQEWDSSYEQYF. CDR3 nucleotide sequence: TGTGCCAGCAGCCAAGAATGGGACAGCTCCTACGAGCAGTACTTC.

The genes are TRBV7-2 and TRBJ1-1, with D hard to call. Germline loops: CDR1 SGHTA, CDR2 FQGNSA. V dropped 4 bases and J dropped 0 bases, with 12 bases sitting between them. CDR3 length: 15 residues. The CDR3 loop reads CASSYLPGVNTEAFF. The CDR3 DNA is TGTGCCAGCAGCTATCTCCCGGGCGTGAACACTGAAGCTTTCTTT.

V usage is TRBV7-2 and J usage is TRBJ2-1; D may be TRBD2 (7 bases). V lost 1 base, J lost 2 bases, and 12 bases lay in between. There are 16 residues in the CDR3. Per the germline V gene, CDR1 is SGHTA and CDR2 is FQGNSA. As DNA, the CDR3 is TGTGCCAGCAGCTTAGTTGCGGGGGCCACCTACAATGAGCAGTTCTTC. Its protein is CASSLVAGATYNEQFF. Combining the CDR3 with reference TRBV7-2 and TRBJ2-1 gives the whole variable domain GAGVSQSPSNKVTEKGKDVELRCDPISGHTALYWYRQSLGQGLEFLIYFQGNSAPDKSGLPSDRFSAERTGGSVSTLTIQRTQQEDSAVYLCASSLVAGATYNEQFFGPGTRLTVL.

This clonotype has a handful of counts. This chain joins TRBV29-1 and TRBJ2-1, with unresolved D. The germline V gene encodes CDR1 SQVTM and CDR2 ANQGSEA. The V gene lost 3 bases and the J gene lost 0 bases, with 12 bases spanning the gap. The length of the CDR3 is 15 residues. The CDR3 sequence is CSVDPDPSSYNEQFF. In nucleotides, the CDR3 is TGCAGCGTTGATCCGGATCCTAGCTCCTACAATGAGCAGTTCTTC.

This chain connects TRBV12-3 or TRBV12-4 to TRBJ1-2; 8 nucleotides agree with TRBD1. V lost 3 bases to trimming and J lost 6 bases; unmatched junction nucleotides: 6. The CDR3 has 14 amino acids. The CDR3 sequence is CASSFVTGVDGYTF. CDR3 sequence (DNA): TGTGCCAGCAGTTTTGTGACAGGGGTTGATGGCTACACCTTC.

This clonotype was seen many times. The chain employs TRBV29-1 and TRBJ2-3, with 8 nucleotides matching TRBD1. Unmatched junction bases numbered 5, after V lost 4 bases and J lost 5 bases. CDR3 length: 13 residues. Per the germline V gene, CDR1 is SQVTM and CDR2 is ANQGSEA. The CDR3 region is CSVVQGAVDTQYF. CDR3 in DNA: TGCAGCGTTGTGCAGGGGGCAGTAGATACGCAGTATTTT.

The J gene is TRBJ2-7, the V gene TRBV7-6; TRBD2 agrees at 11 bases. Germline V gene lookup returns CDR1 SGHVS and CDR2 FNYEAQ. This CDR3 has 13 amino acids. J was trimmed by 8 bases and V by 7 bases; bases with no gene match: 7. The DNA for the CDR3 is TGTGCCAGCAAGAGTACTAGCGGGAGCAAGCAGTACTTC. It specifies CASKSTSGSKQYF.

This clonotype was counted between two and nine times. This chain connects TRBV20-1 to TRBJ1-3; tentatively, D is TRBD1 (5 bases). CDR3 length: 15 residues. Germline-derived CDR1 and CDR2 are DFQATT and SNEGSKA (reference sequence). Between the trimmed V and J ends, which lost 0 bases and 0 bases, there was a span of 9 bases. In nucleotides, the CDR3 is TGCAGTGCTAGAGAACGGGGGGTCTCTGGAAACACCATATATTTT. Its protein is CSARERGVSGNTIYF.

This clonotype was recorded many times. The chain is built from TRBV6-6 and TRBJ2-3; 8 bases map to TRBD2. This CDR3 has 17 residues. J was trimmed by 0 bases and V by 2 bases; bases with no gene match: 7. Germline CDR1 is MNHNY and CDR2 is SVGAGI (reference sequence). The CDR3 spells CASSYPIQRGSTDTQYF. The CDR3 nucleotides are TGTGCCAGCAGTTACCCTATCCAGCGGGGGAGCACAGATACGCAGTATTTT.

There are a few counts of this clonotype. CDR3 sequence (DNA): TGTGCCAGCAGCTCTCCTCTCCGGACAGAGGACCAGCCCCAGCATTTT. It translates to CASSSPLRTEDQPQHF. This chain links TRBV7-2 with TRBJ1-5; weak D call: TRBD1 (6 bases). This CDR3 spans 16 amino acids. The ends were cut back, 4 bases at V and 7 bases at J, with 20 bases in the middle. CDR1 and CDR2 from the germline V gene are SGHTA and FQGNSA. The full variable domain, rest sourced from reference TRBV7-2 and TRBJ1-5, is GAGVSQSPSNKVTEKGKDVELRCDPISGHTALYWYRQSLGQGLEFLIYFQGNSAPDKSGLPSDRFSAERTGGSVSTLTIQRTQQEDSAVYLCASSSPLRTEDQPQHFGDGTRLSIL.

Comment on this clonotype: The junction and the germline gene differ at one end; a read error may be behind it. CDR3 in DNA: TGCACCAGCCGGACGGTGAACACTGAAGCTTTCTTT. The encoded protein is CTSRTVNTEAFF. This sequence joins TRBV5-1 and TRBJ1-1; the D is unclear. This CDR3 has 12 amino acids. Germline loops: CDR1 SGHRS, CDR2 YFSETQ. Filled out from reference TRBV5-1 and TRBJ1-1, the complete variable domain reads KAGVTQTPRYLIKTRGQQVTLSCSPISGHRSVSWYQQTPGQGLQFLFEYFSETQRNKGNFPGRFSGRQFSNSRSEMNVSTLELGDSALYLCTSRTVNTEAFFGQGTRLTVV.

The table lists this clonotype with many counts. The chain links TRBV25-1 to TRBJ2-7, with a tentative D call TRBD1 (5 bases). V lost 3 bases and J lost 0, with 6 bases in between. CDR1 MGHDK and CDR2 SYGVNS come from the germline V gene. This CDR3 has 13 residues. CDR3 protein: CASSDRVSYEQYF. DNA for the CDR3: TGTGCCAGCAGTGACAGGGTCTCCTACGAGCAGTACTTC.

This clonotype was detected only a few times. The V and J genes are TRBV3-1 and TRBJ1-2, with unresolved D. The CDR3 length is 16 residues. V was cut by 0 bases and J by 9 bases, with 20 bases left in between. Germline V gene data show CDR1 as LGHDT and CDR2 as YNNKEL (reference sequence). CDR3 protein: CASSQEPSSTQRRYTF. CDR3 DNA: TGTGCCAGCAGCCAAGAGCCTTCTTCGACACAACGTCGCTACACCTTC.

The V and J genes are TRBV29-1 and TRBJ2-3; no firm D call. V was pared by 6 bases and J by 2 bases, with 12 bases between. Germline V CDR1 and CDR2: SQVTM, ANQGSEA. The CDR3 is 13 residues long. The CDR3 protein is CSVDGENTDTQYF. The CDR3 bases are TGCAGCGTCGACGGCGAGAACACAGATACGCAGTATTTT.

The chain links TRBV7-9 to TRBJ1-5, with a weak D call TRBD1 (5 bases). Germline V gene data show CDR1 as SEHNR and CDR2 as FQNEAQ (reference sequence). The CDR3 contains 13 residues. Trimming stripped 3 bases from V and 4 bases from J, with 7 bases between. Here the CDR3 reads CASSFKGNQPQHF. The DNA of the CDR3 is TGTGCCAGCAGCTTTAAGGGGAATCAGCCCCAGCATTTT.